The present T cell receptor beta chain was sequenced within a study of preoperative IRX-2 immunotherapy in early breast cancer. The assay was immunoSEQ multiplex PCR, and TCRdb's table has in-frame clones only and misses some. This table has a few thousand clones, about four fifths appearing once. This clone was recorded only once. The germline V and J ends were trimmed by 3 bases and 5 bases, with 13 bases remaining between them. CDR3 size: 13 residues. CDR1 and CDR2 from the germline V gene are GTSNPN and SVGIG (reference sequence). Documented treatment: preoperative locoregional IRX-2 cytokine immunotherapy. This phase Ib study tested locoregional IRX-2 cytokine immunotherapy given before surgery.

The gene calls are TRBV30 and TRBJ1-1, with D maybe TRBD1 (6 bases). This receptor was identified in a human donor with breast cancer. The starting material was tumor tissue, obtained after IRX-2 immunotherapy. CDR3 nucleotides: TGTGCCTGGAGAGCCAGGGGAGGAACTGAAGCTTTCTTT. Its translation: CAWRARGGTEAFF.